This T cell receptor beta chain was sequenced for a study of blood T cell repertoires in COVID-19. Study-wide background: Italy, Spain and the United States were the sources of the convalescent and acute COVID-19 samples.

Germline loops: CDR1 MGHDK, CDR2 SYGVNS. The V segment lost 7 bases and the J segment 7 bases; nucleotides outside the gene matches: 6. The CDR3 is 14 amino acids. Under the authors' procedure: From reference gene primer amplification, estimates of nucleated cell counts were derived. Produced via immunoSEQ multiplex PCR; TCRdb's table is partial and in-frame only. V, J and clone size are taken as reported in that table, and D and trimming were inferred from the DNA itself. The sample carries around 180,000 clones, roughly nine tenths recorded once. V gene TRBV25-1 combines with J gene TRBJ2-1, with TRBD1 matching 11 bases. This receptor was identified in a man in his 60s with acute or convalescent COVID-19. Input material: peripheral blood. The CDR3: CASIGQGALNEQFF. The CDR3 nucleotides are TGTGCCAGCATTGGACAGGGGGCTTTAAATGAGCAGTTCTTC. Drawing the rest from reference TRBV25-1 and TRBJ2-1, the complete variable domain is EADIYQTPRYLVIGTGKKITLECSQTMGHDKMYWYQQDPGMELHLIHYSYGVNSTEKGDLSSESTVSRIRTEHFPLTLESARPSHTSQYLCASIGQGALNEQFFGPGTRLTVL.